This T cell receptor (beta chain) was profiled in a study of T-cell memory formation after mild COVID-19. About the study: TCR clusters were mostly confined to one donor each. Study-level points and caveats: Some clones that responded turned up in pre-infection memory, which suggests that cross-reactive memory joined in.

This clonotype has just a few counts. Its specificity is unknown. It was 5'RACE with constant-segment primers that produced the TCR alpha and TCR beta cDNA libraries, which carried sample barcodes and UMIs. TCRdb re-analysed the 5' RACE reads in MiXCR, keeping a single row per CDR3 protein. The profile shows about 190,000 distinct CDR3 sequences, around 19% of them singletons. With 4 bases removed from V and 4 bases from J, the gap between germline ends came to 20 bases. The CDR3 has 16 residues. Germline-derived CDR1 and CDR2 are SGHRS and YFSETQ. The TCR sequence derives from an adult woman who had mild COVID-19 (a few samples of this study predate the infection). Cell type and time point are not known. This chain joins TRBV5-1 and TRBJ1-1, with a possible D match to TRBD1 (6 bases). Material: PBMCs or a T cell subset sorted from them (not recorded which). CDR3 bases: TGCGCCAGCAGCCCGGTCAGGGGTCTAGGGCGCACTGAAGCTTTCTTT. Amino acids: CASSPVRGLGRTEAFF.